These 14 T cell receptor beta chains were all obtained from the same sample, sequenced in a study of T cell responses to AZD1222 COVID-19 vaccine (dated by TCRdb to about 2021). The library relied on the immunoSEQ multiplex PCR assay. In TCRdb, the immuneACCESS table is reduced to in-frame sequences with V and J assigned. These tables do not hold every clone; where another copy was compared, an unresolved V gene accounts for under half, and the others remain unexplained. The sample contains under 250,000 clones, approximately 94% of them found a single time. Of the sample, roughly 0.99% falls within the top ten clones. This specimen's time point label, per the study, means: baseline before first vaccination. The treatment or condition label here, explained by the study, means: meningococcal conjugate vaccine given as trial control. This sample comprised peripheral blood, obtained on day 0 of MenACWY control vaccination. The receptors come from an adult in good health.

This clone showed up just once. CDR3 coding DNA: TGTGCCAGCAGCCCAGACAGGGGTAGTCAGCCCCAGCATTTT. Amino acids: CASSPDRGSQPQHF. V usage is TRBV3-1 (or the pseudogene TRBV3-2) and J usage is TRBJ1-5, with TRBD1 identical over 8 bases. Germline CDR1 and CDR2: LGHDT and YNNKEL (reference sequence). This CDR3 is built from 14 residues. V lost 4 bases, J lost 6 bases, and 5 bases stayed unmatched.

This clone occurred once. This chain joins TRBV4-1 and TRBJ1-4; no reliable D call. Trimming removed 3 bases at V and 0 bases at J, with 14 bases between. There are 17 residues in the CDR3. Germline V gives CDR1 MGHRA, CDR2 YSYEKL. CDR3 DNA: TGCGCCAGCAGCCAGGTGCAGGTGACGGCAACTAATGAAAAACTGTTTTTT. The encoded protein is CASSQVQVTATNEKLFF.

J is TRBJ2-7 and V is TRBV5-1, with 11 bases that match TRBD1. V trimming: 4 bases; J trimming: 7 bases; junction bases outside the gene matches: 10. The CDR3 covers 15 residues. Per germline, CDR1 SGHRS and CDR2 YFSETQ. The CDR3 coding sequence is TGCGCCAGCAGCGCAGGCCTGGGGACAGGGGGAGAGCAGTACTTC. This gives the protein CASSAGLGTGGEQYF.

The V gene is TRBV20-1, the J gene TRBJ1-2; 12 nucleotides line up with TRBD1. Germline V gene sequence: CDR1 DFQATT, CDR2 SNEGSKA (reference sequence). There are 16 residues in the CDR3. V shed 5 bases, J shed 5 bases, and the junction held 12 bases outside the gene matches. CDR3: CSAGGTGGVSWYGYTF. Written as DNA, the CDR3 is TGCAGTGCTGGTGGGACAGGGGGCGTCTCGTGGTATGGCTACACCTTC.

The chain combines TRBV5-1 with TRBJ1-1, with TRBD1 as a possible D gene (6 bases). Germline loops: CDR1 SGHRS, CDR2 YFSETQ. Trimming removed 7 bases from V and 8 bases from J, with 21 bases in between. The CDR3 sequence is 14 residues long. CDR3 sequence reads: CASGRDKGANEAFF. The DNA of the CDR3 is TGCGCCAGCGGTAGGGACAAAGGGGCTAACGAAGCTTTCTTT.

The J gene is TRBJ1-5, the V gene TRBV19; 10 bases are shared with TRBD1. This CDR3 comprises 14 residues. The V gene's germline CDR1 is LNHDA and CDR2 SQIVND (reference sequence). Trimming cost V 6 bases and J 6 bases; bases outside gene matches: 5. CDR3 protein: CASRLTGGSQPQHF. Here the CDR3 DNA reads TGTGCCAGTAGACTGACAGGGGGCAGTCAGCCCCAGCATTTT.

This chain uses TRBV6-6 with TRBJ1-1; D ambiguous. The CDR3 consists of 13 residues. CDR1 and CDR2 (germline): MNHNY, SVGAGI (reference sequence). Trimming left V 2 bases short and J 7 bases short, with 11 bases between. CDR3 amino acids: CASSYGSADEAFF. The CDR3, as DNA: TGTGCCAGCAGTTACGGATCTGCCGATGAAGCTTTCTTT.

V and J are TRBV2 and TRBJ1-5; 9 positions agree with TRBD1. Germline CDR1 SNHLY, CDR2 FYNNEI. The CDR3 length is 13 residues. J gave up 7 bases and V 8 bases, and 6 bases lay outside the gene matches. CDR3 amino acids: CASGRQGGQPQHF. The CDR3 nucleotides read TGTGCCAGCGGCCGACAGGGGGGACAGCCCCAGCATTTT.

DNA for the CDR3: TGCAGTGCCGATACAGGGGGCCCCCAGCATTTT. Amino acid sequence: CSADTGGPQHF. The V gene is TRBV20-1, the J gene TRBJ1-5, with TRBD1 identical over 9 bases. Germline CDR1 DFQATT, CDR2 SNEGSKA (reference sequence). Trimming cost V 6 bases and J 10 bases; bases outside gene matches: 4. The CDR3 runs 11 residues.

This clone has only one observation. The CDR3 protein is CAITRGQPASYNEQFF. CDR3 bases: TGTGCCATCACCAGAGGACAGCCAGCATCCTACAATGAGCAGTTCTTC. The V call is TRBV10-3, the J call TRBJ2-1, with D perhaps TRBD1 (6 bases). Trimming shortened V by 7 bases and J by 1 base, and 17 bases separated the two germline ends. CDR3 length: 16 amino acids. The V gene's germline CDR1 is ENHRY and CDR2 SYGVKD.

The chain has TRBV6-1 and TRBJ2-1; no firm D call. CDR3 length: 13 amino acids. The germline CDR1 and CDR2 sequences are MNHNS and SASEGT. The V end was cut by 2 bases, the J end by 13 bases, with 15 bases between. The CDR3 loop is CASSEKATVLQFF. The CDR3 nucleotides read TGTGCCAGCAGTGAAAAGGCAACAGTCCTACAGTTCTTC.

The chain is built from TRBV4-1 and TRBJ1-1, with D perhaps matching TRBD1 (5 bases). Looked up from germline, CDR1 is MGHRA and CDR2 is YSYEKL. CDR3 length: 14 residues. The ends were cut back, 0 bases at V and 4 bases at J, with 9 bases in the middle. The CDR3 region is CASSQEGVLTEAFF. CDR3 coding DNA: TGCGCCAGCAGCCAAGAGGGGGTACTCACTGAAGCTTTCTTT.

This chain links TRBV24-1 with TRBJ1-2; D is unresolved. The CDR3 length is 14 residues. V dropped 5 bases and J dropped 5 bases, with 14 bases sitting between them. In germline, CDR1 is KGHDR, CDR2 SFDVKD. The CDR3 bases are TGTGCCACCAGTGGGACGGCGAACAATTATGGCTACACCTTC. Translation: CATSGTANNYGYTF.

The DNA of the CDR3 is TGTGCCATCAGGGAGGACAGAAATCAGCCCCAGCATTTT. Translating it yields CAIREDRNQPQHF. J is TRBJ1-5 and V is TRBV10-3; D perhaps matches TRBD1 (6 bases). Trimming cost V 6 bases and J 4 bases, with 10 bases left between them. The CDR3 has 13 amino acids. Germline lookup yields CDR1 ENHRY and CDR2 SYGVKD.